This T cell receptor beta chain was captured in a study of cytomegalovirus exposure and HLA in healthy donors. Broader study findings: A few V segments could not be told apart, such as TRBV6-2 and TRBV6-3, and were left out.

On this clone: As yet, its antigen is unknown.

This PCR relied on a set of 60 Vbeta primers and 13 Jbeta primers. TCRdb keeps only in-frame clones here, not all; method: immunoSEQ multiplex PCR. The sample records 100,000 to 150,000 clones, just under 75% being singletons. There are 15 residues in the CDR3. J gave up 9 bases and V 2 bases, and 10 bases lay outside the gene matches. CDR1 SQVTM and CDR2 ANQGSEA come from the germline V gene. The V call is TRBV29-1, the J call TRBJ2-2; 9 bases map to TRBD2. The sequenced sample was PBMCs. This sequence was found in a man in his fifties or sixties in good health and CMV-seropositive. CDR3 in DNA: TGCAGCGTTGAAATCCCGCGGGGGGGAGACCGGGAGCTGTTTTTT. Its translation is CSVEIPRGGDRELFF.